The present T cell receptor beta chain was sequenced within a study of T cells in localized non-small cell lung cancer. The CDR3 totals 15 residues. The germline V gene has CDR1 SNHLY and CDR2 FYNNEI. J was trimmed by 2 bases and V by 5 bases; bases with no gene match: 9. Turning to this clone: The target antigen is unknown.

The method was immunoSEQ multiplex PCR; TCRdb's version includes in-frame clones alone and lacks a portion of them. The sample includes fewer than 20,000 clones, around 88% of them seen just once. Study-level findings and limits: Appearances in adjacent lung were noted for a median approximately 52 of the top 100 tumor clones. The study sequenced only one region of the tumor. As a result, intratumor heterogeneity could not be excluded and remains possible.

This clonotype was obtained from a male donor older than 55 with stage III lung adenocarcinoma. This chain links TRBV2 with TRBJ2-7; 7 bases align to TRBD1. The sequences come from peripheral blood, collected before any cancer treatment. The chain's CDR3 is CASSRDSSGTYEQYF. DNA for the CDR3: TGTGCCAGCAGTCGGGACAGCTCTGGGACCTACGAGCAGTACTTC.